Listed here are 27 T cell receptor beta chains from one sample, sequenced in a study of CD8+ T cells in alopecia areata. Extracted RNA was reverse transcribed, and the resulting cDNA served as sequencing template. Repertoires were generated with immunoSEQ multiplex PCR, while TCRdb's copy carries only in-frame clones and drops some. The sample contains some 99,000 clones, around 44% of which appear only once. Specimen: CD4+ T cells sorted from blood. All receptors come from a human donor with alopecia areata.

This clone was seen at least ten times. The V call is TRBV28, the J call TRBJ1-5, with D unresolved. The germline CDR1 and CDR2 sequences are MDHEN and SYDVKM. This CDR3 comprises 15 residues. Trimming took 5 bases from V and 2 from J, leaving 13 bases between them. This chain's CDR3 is CASSPGGERNQPQHF. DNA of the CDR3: TGTGCCAGCAGTCCTGGCGGGGAGCGCAATCAGCCCCAGCATTTT. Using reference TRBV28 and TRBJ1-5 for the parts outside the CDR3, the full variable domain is DVKVTQSSRYLVKRTGEKVFLECVQDMDHENMFWYRQDPGLGLRLIYFSYDVKMKEKGDIPEGYSVSREKKERFSLILESASTNQTSMYLCASSPGGERNQPQHFGDGTRLSIL.

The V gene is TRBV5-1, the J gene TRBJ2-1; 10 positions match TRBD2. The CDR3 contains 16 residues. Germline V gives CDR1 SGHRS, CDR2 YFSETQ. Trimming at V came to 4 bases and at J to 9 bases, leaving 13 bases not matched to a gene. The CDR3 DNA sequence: TGCGCCAGCAGCCCGACCCCTAGCGGGAGAATTGGTGAGCAGTTCTTC. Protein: CASSPTPSGRIGEQFF.

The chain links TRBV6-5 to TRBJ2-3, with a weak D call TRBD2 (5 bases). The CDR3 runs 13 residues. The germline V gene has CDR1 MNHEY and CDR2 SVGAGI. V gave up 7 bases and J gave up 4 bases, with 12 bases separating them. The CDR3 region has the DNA TGTGCCAGCACCGACCCGAGGGCAGATACGCAGTATTTT. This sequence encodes CASTDPRADTQYF.

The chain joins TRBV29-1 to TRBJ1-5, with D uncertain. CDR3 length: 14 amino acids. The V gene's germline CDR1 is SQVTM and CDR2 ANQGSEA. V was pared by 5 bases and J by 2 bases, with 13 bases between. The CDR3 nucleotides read TGCAGCGTTCTTTCCCGGGAGGGCAATCAGCCCCAGCATTTT. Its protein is CSVLSREGNQPQHF.

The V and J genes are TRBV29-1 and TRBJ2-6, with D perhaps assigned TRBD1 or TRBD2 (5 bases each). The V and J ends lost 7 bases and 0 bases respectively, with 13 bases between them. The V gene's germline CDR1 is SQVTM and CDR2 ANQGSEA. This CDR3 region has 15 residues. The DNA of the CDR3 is TGCAGCGCCGCCAGGGACCACTCTGGGGCCAACGTCCTGACTTTC. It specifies CSAARDHSGANVLTF. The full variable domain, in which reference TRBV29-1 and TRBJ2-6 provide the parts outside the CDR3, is SAVISQKPSRDICQRGTSLTIQCQVDSQVTMMFWYRQQPGQSLTLIATANQGSEATYESGFVIDKFPISRPNLTFSTLTVSNMSPEDSSIYLCSAARDHSGANVLTFGAGSRLTVL.

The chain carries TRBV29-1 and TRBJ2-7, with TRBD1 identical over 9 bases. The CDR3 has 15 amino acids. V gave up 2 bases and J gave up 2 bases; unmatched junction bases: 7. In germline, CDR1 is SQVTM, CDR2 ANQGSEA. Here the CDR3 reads CSVEYRGRETYEQYF. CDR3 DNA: TGCAGCGTTGAATACAGGGGGCGCGAGACCTACGAGCAGTACTTC.

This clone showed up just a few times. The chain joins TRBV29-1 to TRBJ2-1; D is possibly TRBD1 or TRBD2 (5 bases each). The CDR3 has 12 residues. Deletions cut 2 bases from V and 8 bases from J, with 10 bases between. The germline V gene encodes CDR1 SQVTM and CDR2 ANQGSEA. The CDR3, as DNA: TGCAGCGTTGAACTGGGGACGGATGAGCAGTTCTTC. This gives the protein CSVELGTDEQFF.

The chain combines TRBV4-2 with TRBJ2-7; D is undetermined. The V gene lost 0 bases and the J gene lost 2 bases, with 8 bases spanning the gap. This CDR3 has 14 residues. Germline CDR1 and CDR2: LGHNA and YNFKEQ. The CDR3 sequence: CASSQDLGTYEQYF. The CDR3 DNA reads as TGTGCCAGCAGCCAAGATTTGGGCACCTACGAGCAGTACTTC.

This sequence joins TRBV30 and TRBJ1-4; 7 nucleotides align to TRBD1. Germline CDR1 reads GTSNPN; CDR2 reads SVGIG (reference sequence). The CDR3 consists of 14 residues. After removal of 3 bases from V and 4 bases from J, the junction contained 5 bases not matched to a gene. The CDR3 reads CAWSGDRDNEKLFF. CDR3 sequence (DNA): TGTGCCTGGAGCGGTGACAGGGATAATGAAAAACTGTTTTTT. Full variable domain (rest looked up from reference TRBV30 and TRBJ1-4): SQTIHQWPATLVQPVGSPLSLECTVEGTSNPNLYWYRQAAGRGLQLLFYSVGIGQISSEVPQNLSASRPQDRQFILSSKKLLLSDSGFYLCAWSGDRDNEKLFFGSGTQLSVL.

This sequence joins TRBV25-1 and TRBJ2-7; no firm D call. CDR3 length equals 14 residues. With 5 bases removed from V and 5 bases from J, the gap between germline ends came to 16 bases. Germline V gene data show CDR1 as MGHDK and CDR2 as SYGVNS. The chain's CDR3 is CASSPPGRSHEQYF. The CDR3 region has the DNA TGTGCCAGCAGTCCCCCTGGGCGTTCCCACGAGCAGTACTTC.

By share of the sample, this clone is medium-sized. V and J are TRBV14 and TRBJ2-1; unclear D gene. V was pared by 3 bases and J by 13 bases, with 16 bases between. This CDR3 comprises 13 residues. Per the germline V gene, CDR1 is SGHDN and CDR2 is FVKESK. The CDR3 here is CASSHPSTRPQFF. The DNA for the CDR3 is TGTGCCAGCAGCCATCCATCGACCCGACCCCAGTTCTTC.

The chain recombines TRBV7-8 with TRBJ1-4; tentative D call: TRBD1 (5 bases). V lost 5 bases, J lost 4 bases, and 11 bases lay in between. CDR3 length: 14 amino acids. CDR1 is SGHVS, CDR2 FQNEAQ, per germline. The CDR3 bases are TGTGCCAGCAGCCCGGACACCTTTAATGAAAAACTGTTTTTT. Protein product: CASSPDTFNEKLFF.

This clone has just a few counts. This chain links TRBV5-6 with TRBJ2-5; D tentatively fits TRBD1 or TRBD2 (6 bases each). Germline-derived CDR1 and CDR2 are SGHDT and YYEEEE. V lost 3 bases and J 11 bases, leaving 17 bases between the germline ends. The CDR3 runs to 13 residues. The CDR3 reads CASSSTDRGPQYF. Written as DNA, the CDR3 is TGTGCCAGCAGCTCGACAGACCGGGGGCCTCAGTACTTC.

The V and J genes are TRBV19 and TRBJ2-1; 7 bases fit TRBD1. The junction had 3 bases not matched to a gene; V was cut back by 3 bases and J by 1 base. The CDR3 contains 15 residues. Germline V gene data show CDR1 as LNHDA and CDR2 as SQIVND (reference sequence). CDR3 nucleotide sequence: TGTGCCAGTAGTATCGGACAGGCGTCCTACAATGAGCAGTTCTTC. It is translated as CASSIGQASYNEQFF.

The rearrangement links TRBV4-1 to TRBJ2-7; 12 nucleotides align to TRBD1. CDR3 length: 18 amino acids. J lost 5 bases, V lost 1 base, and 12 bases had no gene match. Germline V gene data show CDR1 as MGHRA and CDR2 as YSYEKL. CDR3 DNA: TGCGCCAGCAGCCAAGTTCACCTTACCGGGACAGGGGGCAACGAGCAGTACTTC. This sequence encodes CASSQVHLTGTGGNEQYF.

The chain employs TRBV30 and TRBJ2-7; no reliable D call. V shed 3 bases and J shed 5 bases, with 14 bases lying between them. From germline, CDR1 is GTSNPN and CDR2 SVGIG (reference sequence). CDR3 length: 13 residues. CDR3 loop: CAWRGADWDEQYF. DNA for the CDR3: TGTGCCTGGAGGGGTGCCGATTGGGACGAGCAGTACTTC.

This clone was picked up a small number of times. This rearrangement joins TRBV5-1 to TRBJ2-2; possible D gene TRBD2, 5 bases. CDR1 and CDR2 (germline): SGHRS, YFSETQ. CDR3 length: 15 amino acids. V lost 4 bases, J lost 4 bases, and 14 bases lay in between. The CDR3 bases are TGCGCCAGCAGCCCAGGACTTAGACTCACCGGGGAGCTGTTTTTT. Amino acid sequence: CASSPGLRLTGELFF. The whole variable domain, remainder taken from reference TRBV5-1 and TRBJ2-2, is KAGVTQTPRYLIKTRGQQVTLSCSPISGHRSVSWYQQTPGQGLQFLFEYFSETQRNKGNFPGRFSGRQFSNSRSEMNVSTLELGDSALYLCASSPGLRLTGELFFGEGSRLTVL.

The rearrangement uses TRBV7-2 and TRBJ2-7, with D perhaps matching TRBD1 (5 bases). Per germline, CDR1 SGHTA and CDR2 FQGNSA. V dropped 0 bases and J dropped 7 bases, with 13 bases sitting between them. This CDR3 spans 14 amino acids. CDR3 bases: TGTGCCAGCAGCTTAGCCGCGACAGCGTTAGAGCAGTACTTC. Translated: CASSLAATALEQYF.

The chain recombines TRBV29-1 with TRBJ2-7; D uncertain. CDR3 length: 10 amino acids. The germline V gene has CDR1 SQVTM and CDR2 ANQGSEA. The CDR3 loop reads CSIVEDEQYF. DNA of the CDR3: TGCAGTATAGTCGAGGACGAGCAGTACTTC.

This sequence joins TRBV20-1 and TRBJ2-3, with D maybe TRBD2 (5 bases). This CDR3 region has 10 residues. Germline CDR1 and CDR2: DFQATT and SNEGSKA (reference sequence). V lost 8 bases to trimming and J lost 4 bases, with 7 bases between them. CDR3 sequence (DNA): TGCAGTACGCGGGCAGATACGCAGTATTTT. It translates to CSTRADTQYF.

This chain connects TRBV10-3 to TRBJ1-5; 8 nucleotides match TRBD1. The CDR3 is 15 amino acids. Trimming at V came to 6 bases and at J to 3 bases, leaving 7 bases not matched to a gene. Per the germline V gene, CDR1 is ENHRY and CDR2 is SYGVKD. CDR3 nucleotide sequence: TGTGCCATCAGGGCCGGGACAGGCATCAATCAGCCCCAGCATTTT. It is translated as CAIRAGTGINQPQHF.

The CDR3 is CASGGVGGIQETQYF. CDR3 nucleotide sequence: TGTGCTAGTGGTGGGGTCGGGGGAATACAAGAGACCCAGTACTTC. The J gene is TRBJ2-5, the V gene TRBV12-5, with a possible D match to TRBD2 (6 bases). In germline, CDR1 is LGHNT, CDR2 FRNRAP. The V end was cut by 5 bases, the J end by 2 bases, with 15 bases between. The CDR3 has 15 residues.

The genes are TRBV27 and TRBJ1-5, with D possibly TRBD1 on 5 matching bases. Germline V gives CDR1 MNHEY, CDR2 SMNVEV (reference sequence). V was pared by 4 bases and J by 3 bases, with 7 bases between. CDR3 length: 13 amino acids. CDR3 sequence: CASSWTLNQPQHF. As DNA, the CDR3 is TGTGCCAGCAGTTGGACACTCAATCAGCCCCAGCATTTT.

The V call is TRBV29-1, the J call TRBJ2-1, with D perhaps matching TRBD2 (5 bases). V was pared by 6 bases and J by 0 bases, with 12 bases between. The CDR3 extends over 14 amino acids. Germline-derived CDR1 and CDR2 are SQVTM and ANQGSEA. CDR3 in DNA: TGCAGCGTCGCTAGACTAAGCTCCTACAATGAGCAGTTCTTC. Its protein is CSVARLSSYNEQFF.

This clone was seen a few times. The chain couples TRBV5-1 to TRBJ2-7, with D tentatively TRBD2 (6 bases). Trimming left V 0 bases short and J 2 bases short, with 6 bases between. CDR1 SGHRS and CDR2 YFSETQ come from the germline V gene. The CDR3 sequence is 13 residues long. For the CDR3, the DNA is TGCGCCAGCAGCTTGGGCGGGACCTACGAGCAGTACTTC. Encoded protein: CASSLGGTYEQYF.

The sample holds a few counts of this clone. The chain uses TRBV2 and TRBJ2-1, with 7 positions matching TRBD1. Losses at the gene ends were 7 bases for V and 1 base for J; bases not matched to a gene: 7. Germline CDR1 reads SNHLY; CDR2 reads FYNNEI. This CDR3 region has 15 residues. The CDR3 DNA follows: TGTGCCAGCAAAAAGACAGGGCTATCCTACAATGAGCAGTTCTTC. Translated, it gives CASKKTGLSYNEQFF.

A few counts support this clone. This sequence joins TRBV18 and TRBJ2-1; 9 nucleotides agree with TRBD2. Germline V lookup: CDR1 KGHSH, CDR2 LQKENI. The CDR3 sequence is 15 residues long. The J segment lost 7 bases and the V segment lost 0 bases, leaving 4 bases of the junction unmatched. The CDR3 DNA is TGTGCCAGCTCACCACCGGCAAGCGGGGGGAATGAGCAGTTCTTC. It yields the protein CASSPPASGGNEQFF. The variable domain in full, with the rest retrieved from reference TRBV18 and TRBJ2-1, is NAGVMQNPRHLVRRRGQEARLRCSPMKGHSHVYWYRQLPEEGLKFMVYLQKENIIDESGMPKERFSAEFPKEGPSILRIQQVVRGDSAAYFCASSPPASGGNEQFFGPGTRLTVL.